A single sample is the source of the 13 T cell receptor beta chains below, sequenced in a study of CD8+ T cells in alopecia areata. Extracted from the samples, RNA was reverse transcribed into cDNA to serve as the sequencing template. The table came from immunoSEQ multiplex PCR; TCRdb's copy has only in-frame clones and leaves some out. The sample includes fewer than 100,000 clones, roughly two fifths seen only once; the top ten take about 0.79%. Sequencing was performed on CD4+ T cells sorted from blood. The source of these receptors is a human donor with alopecia areata.

V and J are TRBV5-1 and TRBJ2-6, with 11 bases identical to TRBD1. Trimming took 4 bases from V and 1 from J; bases not matched to a gene: 7. The CDR3 extends over 18 amino acids. CDR1 is SGHRS, CDR2 YFSETQ, per germline. The CDR3 DNA is TGCGCCAGCAGCGCGAGGGACAGGGGGTTATCTGGGGCCAACGTCCTGACTTTC. Translating gives CASSARDRGLSGANVLTF.

This clone was seen a few times. The chain links TRBV29-1 to TRBJ2-2, with a tentative D call TRBD2 (5 bases). Germline V lookup: CDR1 SQVTM, CDR2 ANQGSEA. Trimming pared 2 bases from V and 6 bases from J, leaving 7 bases between. The CDR3 is made up of 12 amino acids. In DNA form, the CDR3 reads TGCAGCGTTGAACGGGGTCCCGGGGAGCTGTTTTTT. Protein sequence: CSVERGPGELFF.

The gene calls are TRBV29-1 and TRBJ2-7, with no clear D. Germline lookup yields CDR1 SQVTM and CDR2 ANQGSEA. Trimming shortened V by 4 bases and J by 0 bases, and 13 bases separated the two germline ends. CDR3 length: 14 amino acids. The CDR3 nucleotides read TGCAGCGTTGGATCAAGGTTGAGCTCCTACGAGCAGTACTTC. Its protein is CSVGSRLSSYEQYF.

The rearrangement uses TRBV30 and TRBJ2-1; 7 positions match TRBD1. Germline V gene lookup returns CDR1 GTSNPN and CDR2 SVGIG (reference sequence). The CDR3 runs to 15 residues. J was trimmed by 4 bases and V by 3 bases; bases with no gene match: 9. The CDR3 loop is CAWSPGQPGYNEQFF. In DNA form, the CDR3 reads TGTGCCTGGAGCCCGGGACAGCCGGGATACAATGAGCAGTTCTTC.

The chain couples TRBV28 to TRBJ2-5; no clear D. With 6 bases removed from V and 0 bases from J, the gap between germline ends came to 8 bases. Germline V gene sequence: CDR1 MDHEN, CDR2 SYDVKM. This CDR3 region has 13 residues. The chain's CDR3 is CASRDRYQETQYF. The CDR3 nucleotides read TGTGCCAGCAGGGATAGATACCAAGAGACCCAGTACTTC. Full variable domain (missing parts from reference TRBV28 and TRBJ2-5): DVKVTQSSRYLVKRTGEKVFLECVQDMDHENMFWYRQDPGLGLRLIYFSYDVKMKEKGDIPEGYSVSREKKERFSLILESASTNQTSMYLCASRDRYQETQYFGPGTRLLVL.

V and J are TRBV5-6 and TRBJ2-1; D gene unclear. The CDR3 runs to 14 residues. Germline lookup yields CDR1 SGHDT and CDR2 YYEEEE. Trimming pared 1 base from V and 4 bases from J, leaving 9 bases between. The CDR3 sequence is CASSLFGGYNEQFF. The CDR3 DNA reads as TGTGCCAGCAGCTTGTTTGGCGGATACAATGAGCAGTTCTTC.

The CDR3 DNA reads as TGTGCCTGGACCCCAAGCGGGGGGGCCTTAAATGAGCAGTTCTTC. Encoded protein: CAWTPSGGALNEQFF. The chain joins TRBV30 to TRBJ2-1; TRBD2 matches 10 bases. The CDR3 has 15 residues. V lost 4 bases to trimming and J lost 7 bases; unmatched junction nucleotides: 10. Looked up from germline, CDR1 is GTSNPN and CDR2 is SVGIG (reference sequence).

The CDR3 coding sequence is TGTGCCTGGAGTGTTGTGCGGTTGGGATCCTACGAGCAGTACTTC. Translated: CAWSVVRLGSYEQYF. This rearrangement joins TRBV30 to TRBJ2-7; D not certain. The V end lost 0 bases, the J end lost 1 base, and 13 bases lay between the germline ends. The V gene's germline CDR1 is GTSNPN and CDR2 SVGIG (reference sequence). The CDR3 contains 15 residues.

The chain has TRBV30 and TRBJ2-7; 8 positions match TRBD1. CDR3 size: 15 residues. V gave up 0 bases and J gave up 5 bases; unmatched junction bases: 9. Germline V gene data show CDR1 as GTSNPN and CDR2 as SVGIG (reference sequence). Written as DNA, the CDR3 is TGTGCCTGGAGTGTCCCCTACAGACAGGGGAACGAGCAGTACTTC. Its translation: CAWSVPYRQGNEQYF.

This clone appeared a few times. The chain couples TRBV9 to TRBJ1-5; D possibly corresponds to TRBD1 (6 bases). The CDR3 spans 15 residues. Trimming stripped 3 bases from V and 6 bases from J, with 16 bases between. In germline, CDR1 is SGDLS, CDR2 YYNGEE. CDR3 sequence reads: CASSAAPDRSQPQHF. The CDR3 region has the DNA TGTGCCAGCAGCGCAGCGCCGGACAGATCTCAGCCCCAGCATTTT.

The chain has TRBV30 and TRBJ1-2, with a possible D match to TRBD1 (6 bases). From germline, CDR1 is GTSNPN and CDR2 SVGIG (reference sequence). There are 11 residues in the CDR3. The V end was cut by 3 bases, the J end by 8 bases, with 10 bases between. The CDR3 is CAWSRGGGYTF. The CDR3 nucleotides read TGTGCCTGGAGCAGGGGAGGCGGCTACACCTTC.

This clone was counted a few times. The rearrangement links TRBV14 to TRBJ2-5, with no clear D. V was clipped by 3 bases and J by 9 bases, with 8 bases between them. Germline CDR1 and CDR2: SGHDN and FVKESK. The CDR3 loop spans 11 amino acids. This CDR3 reads CASSHAGSQYF. CDR3 coding DNA: TGTGCCAGCAGCCATGCCGGGTCCCAGTACTTC.

The rearrangement links TRBV6-5 to TRBJ2-7; 7 nucleotides align to TRBD2. Germline V gives CDR1 MNHEY, CDR2 SVGAGI. The CDR3 is 14 amino acids. Unmatched junction bases numbered 7, after V lost 5 bases and J lost 3 bases. The CDR3 bases are TGTGCCAGCAGTCCCACAAGCGGGAACTACGAGCAGTACTTC. Translating it yields CASSPTSGNYEQYF.